A selection of T cell receptor beta chains follows, all from one sample in a study of shared clonotypes between healthy human individuals. Produced via immunoSEQ multiplex PCR; TCRdb's table is partial and in-frame only. The profile shows hundreds of thousands of clones, roughly 70% of them singletons. The source material was memory CD4+ T cells sorted from blood. These TCRs come from a man younger than 45 in good health. The CDR3 runs from the conserved cysteine through the conserved F or W.

TRBV28	13	CASRQDRARGYTF
TRBV9	14	CASSPLTAESEQYF
TRBV5-1	15	CASSLQGSSYNEQFF
TRBV30	14	CAGGVLRNTGELFF
TRBV28	15	CASSFRRGLINEQFF
TRBV30	14	CAWGRTSGRSIQYF
TRBV6-1	13	CASSETGYQPQHF
TRBV7-8	15	CASSLYAGGTGELFF
TRBV29-1	13	CSVSSGSFGEQFF
TRBV19	13	CAGQTGGTGELFF
TRBV9	15	CASTLDGAGSTKQYF
TRBV18	17	CASSPPLTVATNEKLFF
TRBV5-1	15	CASSLSGDSNQPQHF
TRBV2	12	CARTRGTGELFF
TRBV27	16	CASSTLDSYSNQPQHF
TRBV5-1	16	CASSIQSSGISYEQYF
TRBV7-6	13	CASSSSLIHEQFF
TRBV28	14	CASRPGRPGNTIYF
TRBV5-1	15	CASSLGGTGQTGYTF
TRBV2	12	CASSGAYNEQFF
TRBV10-3	14	CAISEISGSGELFF
TRBV6-5	14	CASMNRGPGETQYF
TRBV1	16	CTSSQPSGTFTGELFF
TRBV7-3	15	CASSLTGGQNYGYTF
TRBV5-5	15	CASSFLVNLGEPQHF
TRBV30	14	CAWSGGGTRYEQYF
TRBV19	17	CASSATSGGANTGELFF
TRBV5-6	16	CASSAGQAVTGNTIYF
TRBV5-6	16	CASSLLGRGRKETQYF
TRBV7-6	16	CASSFGSGVTTDTQYF
TRBV28	15	CASSLPHGANQPQHF
TRBV7-2	13	CASSLTIKNVLTF
TRBV9	16	CASSVTPGGQGNEQYF
TRBV7-7	18	CASSLSYAGLAGDNEQFF
TRBV25-1	15	CASSRASGPYNEQFF
TRBV7-6	14	CASSLFTSGNTIYF
TRBV7-9	14	CASSAQGLQETQYF
TRBV6-6	11	CASSPGFEQFF
TRBV6-5	13	CASSYQVGETQYF
TRBV7-2	15	CASSLSLAGGRGQYF
TRBV11-3	15	CASSFGLAGTDTQYF
TRBV6-5	12	CATMNRNTEAFF
TRBV6-1	15	CASSREGRRADTQYF
TRBV28	13	CASSPSLHDTQYF
TRBV7-9	15	CASSLEGVFNQPQHF
TRBV6-1	15	CASSENGGHADEAFF
TRBV28	15	CASSLLGATNEKLFF
TRBV15	16	CATSRGLAGITDTQYF
TRBV19	13	CASNLDRDDTQYF
TRBV29-1	13	CSVEVEGGSIQYF
TRBV19	12	CASRSSNQPQHF
TRBV5-1	18	CASSLIPSGTQPGYEQYF
TRBV18	14	CASSPRERNYGYTF